A single sample gave rise to the 16 T cell receptor beta chains below, sequenced in a study of cytomegalovirus exposure and HLA in healthy donors. PCR involved 60 Vbeta and 13 Jbeta primers. Clones were sequenced by immunoSEQ multiplex PCR, and TCRdb holds only the in-frame ones, with some missing. The table has over 100,000 clones, about 86% seen once. Sequencing was carried out using PBMCs. These receptor sequences come from a woman in her twenties or thirties in good health and CMV-seronegative.

The chain joins TRBV7-9 to TRBJ2-2; unclear D gene. Germline loops: CDR1 SEHNR, CDR2 FQNEAQ (reference sequence). Trimming removed 2 bases at V and 5 bases at J, with 21 bases between. The CDR3 totals 18 residues. This chain's CDR3 is CASSLSSLRESVTGELFF. In DNA form, the CDR3 reads TGTGCCAGCAGCTTAAGTTCCTTGCGAGAGTCGGTAACCGGGGAGCTGTTTTTT.

Here the CDR3 DNA reads TGCAGCGTTGAAGACAGAATCACAGGGGTAGATACGCAGTATTTT. Amino acid sequence: CSVEDRITGVDTQYF. The chain links TRBV29-1 to TRBJ2-3, with TRBD1 matching over 7 bases. V shed 0 bases, J shed 5 bases, and the junction held 8 bases outside the gene matches. In germline, CDR1 is SQVTM, CDR2 ANQGSEA. This CDR3 has 15 residues.

The rearrangement joins TRBV5-5 to TRBJ2-3; 11 bases are shared with TRBD2. CDR3 length: 18 residues. Germline CDR1 and CDR2: SGHKS and YYEKEE (reference sequence). The trim removed 4 bases at V and 0 bases at J, leaving 10 bases unmatched. In DNA, the CDR3 is TGTGCCAGCAGCCTAGGGGTAGCGGGAGGGACTAGCACAGATACGCAGTATTTT. Amino acids: CASSLGVAGGTSTDTQYF.

The chain joins TRBV2 to TRBJ1-5; D gene ambiguous. V lost 4 bases and J lost 1, with 8 bases in between. CDR1 and CDR2 from the germline V gene are SNHLY and FYNNEI. The CDR3 runs to 14 residues. CDR3 in DNA: TGTGCCAGCAGTGTCGAGAGAAGCAATCAGCCCCAGCATTTT. This sequence encodes CASSVERSNQPQHF.

As regards this clone: A junction end diverges from the germline sequence, so it may reflect a read error. The chain links TRBV7-9 to TRBJ1-3; the D gene is possibly TRBD1 (6 bases). This CDR3 contains 18 residues. Germline CDR1 SEHNR, CDR2 FQNEAQ (reference sequence). In DNA form, the CDR3 reads TGTTCCAGCAGCTCCGTGCGACAGGCTATCCTCTCTGGAAACACCATATATTTT. This sequence encodes CSSSSVRQAILSGNTIYF.

For the CDR3, the DNA is TGTGCCAGTAGTGCCCAGACAGATCAGCCCCAGCATTTT. It codes for CASSAQTDQPQHF. The rearrangement uses TRBV19 and TRBJ1-5, with D possibly TRBD1 on 5 matching bases. Trimming pared 5 bases from V and 5 bases from J, leaving 10 bases between. The CDR3 extends over 13 amino acids. Per germline, CDR1 LNHDA and CDR2 SQIVND (reference sequence).

This chain joins TRBV5-1 and TRBJ2-5; 11 bases match TRBD2. CDR1 SGHRS and CDR2 YFSETQ come from the germline V gene. The trim removed 4 bases at V and 5 bases at J, leaving 16 bases unmatched. The CDR3 totals 18 residues. CDR3 DNA sequence: TGCGCCAGCAGCGCTTCCGGGACTAGCGGAGTGGTCGGGGAGACCCAGTACTTC. This encodes CASSASGTSGVVGETQYF.

The chain recombines TRBV11-2 with TRBJ2-7; 13 bases fit TRBD2. The germline V gene has CDR1 SGHAT and CDR2 FQNNGV. V was pared by 4 bases and J by 5 bases, with 2 bases of the junction left unmatched. CDR3 length: 14 amino acids. CDR3 coding DNA: TGTGCCAGCAGCTCCGGACTAGCGGGAGACGAGCAGTACTTC. The encoded protein is CASSSGLAGDEQYF.

The chain recombines TRBV7-9 with TRBJ2-1; perhaps TRBD1 as D (5 bases). Germline CDR1 and CDR2: SEHNR and FQNEAQ (reference sequence). Trimming stripped 1 base from V and 8 bases from J, with 6 bases between. This CDR3 spans 12 amino acids. The CDR3 sequence: CASSLGGDEQFF. The CDR3 DNA reads as TGTGCCAGCAGCTTAGGGGGCGATGAGCAGTTCTTC.

This clone was recorded once. V usage is TRBV6-1 and J usage is TRBJ2-5; TRBD2 agrees at 9 bases. In germline, CDR1 is MNHNS, CDR2 SASEGT. Trimming removed 9 bases from V and 4 bases from J; junction bases left unmatched: 0. The CDR3 extends over 11 amino acids. The CDR3: CASSGRETQYF. In nucleotides, the CDR3 is TGTGCCAGTAGCGGGAGAGAGACCCAGTACTTC.

J is TRBJ2-1 and V is TRBV4-2; TRBD1 might be the D (5 bases). Trimming took off 5 bases at V and 4 bases at J, with 15 bases between the two ends. The CDR3 is made up of 15 amino acids. From germline, CDR1 is LGHNA and CDR2 YNFKEQ. CDR3 in amino acids: CASSLQVVGYNEQFF. CDR3 DNA sequence: TGTGCCAGCAGCTTACAGGTGGTGGGGTACAATGAGCAGTTCTTC.

The rearrangement uses TRBV12-2 and TRBJ2-3; the table's D call, TRBD2, has no DNA check behind it. TRBV12-2 is deemed a pseudogene. There are 17 residues in the CDR3. CDR3 sequence reads: CASRLRLAGGPSDTQYF. CDR3 nucleotide sequence: TGTGCAAGTCGCTTAAGGCTAGCGGGAGGGCCGTCAGATACGCAGTATTTT.

V usage is TRBV25-1 and J usage is TRBJ2-5, with TRBD1 matching 8 bases. CDR1 is MGHDK, CDR2 SYGVNS, per germline. J lost 3 bases, V lost 3 bases, and 3 bases had no gene match. The length of the CDR3 is 14 residues. CDR3 in DNA: TGTGCCAGCAGTGAGTGGACAGGGAAAGAGACCCAGTACTTC. Protein: CASSEWTGKETQYF.

V usage is TRBV30 and J usage is TRBJ2-2; 13 bases map to TRBD2. Germline V gene sequence: CDR1 GTSNPN, CDR2 SVGIG (reference sequence). The CDR3 extends over 14 amino acids. J was trimmed by 7 bases and V by 8 bases; bases with no gene match: 7. The CDR3 DNA is TGTGCCGCCGGGACTAGCGGGATCATCGGGGAGCTGTTTTTT. Translating it yields CAAGTSGIIGELFF.

This clone was picked up a small number of times. The chain combines TRBV10-3 with TRBJ2-7; D possibly corresponds to TRBD1 (5 bases). Germline CDR1 ENHRY, CDR2 SYGVKD. This CDR3 has 15 amino acids. Trimming stripped 5 bases from V and 5 bases from J, with 19 bases between. CDR3 in amino acids: CAISSQDLGMDEQYF. CDR3 nucleotides: TGTGCCATCAGTTCACAGGATTTGGGTATGGACGAGCAGTACTTC.

Of note for this clone: Sequence at one end of the junction differs from germline and may be a read error. This chain connects TRBV7-9 to TRBJ2-7, with 9 positions matching TRBD1. CDR1 is SEHNR and CDR2 is FQNEAQ in the germline V gene (reference sequence). The CDR3 is 13 amino acids. The CDR3 DNA reads as TGTTCCAGCAGGGGACAGGGAGTCTACGAGCAGTACTTC. Translated, it gives CSSRGQGVYEQYF.